The clone carrying this T cell receptor (beta chain) has just a few counts. Its antigen remains unknown. Each gene name is a mouse one. Read sequence stops 4 residues before the CDR3 end, and the germline J gene provides the missing end. The germline CDR1 and CDR2 sequences are LGHNA and YNLKQL (reference sequence). The CDR3 loop spans 15 amino acids. Unmatched junction bases numbered 4, after V lost 3 bases and J lost 6 bases. Sequencing relied on a cDNA template that was reverse transcribed from extracted RNA. The data were produced by immunoSEQ multiplex PCR, yet TCRdb's version contains in-frame clones alone and is incomplete. The sample is made up of about 300,000 clones, none counted only once. The pooled cutaneous lymph node cells were sorted using several markers (CD4, CD8alpha, NKG2D, NKG2ACE and others). The sample belongs to a study of CD8+ T cells in alopecia areata. In the study overall: Donor skin was harvested from approximately 6-12-month-old C3H/HeJ mice with spontaneous alopecia and grafted onto approximately 7-11-week-old female C3H/HeJ recipients.

Regarding the study as a whole: Alphabeta T cells residing in normal skin are also sequenced in scalp samples. Elevated clonality characterized lesional scalp relative to normal scalp, particularly in alopecia totalis/universalis. Patients showed less clear TCR sequence sharing than mice, possibly partly because of HLA diversity.

The V gene is TRBV5, the J gene TRBJ2-2; 10 nucleotides agree with TRBD2. The sequence was collected from a C3H/HeJ mouse with alopecia areata. The strain bears MHC haplotype H2-k. Sequencing input: CD4+ T cells sorted from a lymph node. CDR3: CASSHIWGGAGQLYF. CDR3 DNA (partial): TGTGCCAGCAGCCATATCTGGGGGGGCGCCGGG.